Each of the 12 T cell receptor beta chains below was sequenced from the same sample in a study of blood T cell repertoires in COVID-19. TCRdb keeps only in-frame clones here, not all; method: immunoSEQ multiplex PCR. Of under 300,000 clones in the sample, 65% to 90% were seen once. Sequencing input: peripheral blood. Every receptor here comes from a woman aged 60 to 75 with active or convalescent COVID-19.

There are a few counts of this clone. In the same sample, other DNA sequences code for this CDR3. The chain links TRBV7-2 to TRBJ2-7; D ambiguous. The CDR3 has 14 residues. CDR1 is SGHTA and CDR2 is FQGNSA in the germline V gene. Trimming took off 2 bases at V and 0 bases at J, with 8 bases between the two ends. The CDR3 spells CASSLLPSSYEQYF. In nucleotides, the CDR3 is TGTGCCAGCAGCTTACTACCGTCCTCCTACGAGCAGTACTTC.

V gene TRBV7-2 combines with J gene TRBJ2-5; 16 bases are a match to TRBD2. The CDR3 has 18 amino acids. With V trimmed by 5 bases and J by 4 bases, 10 bases remained unmatched. Germline V CDR1 and CDR2: SGHTA, FQGNSA. CDR3 bases: TGTGCCAGCAGCGTACCGGGACTAGCGGGGGGGCATGGAGAGACCCAGTACTTC. Translated: CASSVPGLAGGHGETQYF. The full variable domain, in which reference TRBV7-2 and TRBJ2-5 provide the parts outside the CDR3, is GAGVSQSPSNKVTEKGKDVELRCDPISGHTALYWYRQSLGQGLEFLIYFQGNSAPDKSGLPSDRFSAERTGGSVSTLTIQRTQQEDSAVYLCASSVPGLAGGHGETQYFGPGTRLLVL.

This clone came up once. The CDR3: CAISEGQGSGYTF. CDR3 nucleotide sequence: TGTGCCATCAGTGAGGGACAGGGGAGTGGCTACACCTTC. The rearrangement joins TRBV10-3 to TRBJ1-2, with 9 bases identical to TRBD1. The CDR3 sequence is 13 residues long. Germline V CDR1 and CDR2: ENHRY, SYGVKD. V lost 2 bases to trimming and J lost 7 bases; unmatched junction nucleotides: 2.

CDR3: CASSEASVNQPQHF. DNA for the CDR3: TGTGCCAGCAGTGAAGCGTCCGTGAATCAGCCCCAGCATTTT. The chain combines TRBV6-1 with TRBJ1-5; D is unclear. Between the trimmed V and J ends, which lost 0 bases and 4 bases, there was a span of 7 bases. Germline CDR1 is MNHNS and CDR2 is SASEGT. The CDR3 is 14 residues long.

This clone was seen just once. V gene TRBV5-6 combines with J gene TRBJ2-4, with TRBD1 identical over 9 bases. There are 15 residues in the CDR3. J was trimmed by 2 bases and V by 5 bases; bases with no gene match: 5. Germline loops: CDR1 SGHDT, CDR2 YYEEEE. CDR3 coding DNA: TGTGCCAGCAGGGAACAGGGGGCGACCAAAAACATTCAGTACTTC. As protein: CASREQGATKNIQYF.

The chain joins TRBV27 to TRBJ1-4; 9 bases fit TRBD1. This CDR3 spans 17 amino acids. V was clipped by 0 bases and J by 8 bases; unmatched bases: 10. Germline CDR1 reads MNHEY; CDR2 reads SMNVEV (reference sequence). The CDR3 sequence is CASSLSPEQGAREKLFF. The CDR3 DNA follows: TGTGCCAGCAGTTTATCCCCTGAACAGGGGGCGAGGGAAAAACTGTTTTTT.

This rearrangement joins TRBV25-1 to TRBJ1-3, with TRBD1 matching 7 bases. Germline V gene sequence: CDR1 MGHDK, CDR2 SYGVNS. V lost 1 base, J lost 0 bases, and 3 bases stayed unmatched. The CDR3 contains 16 residues. CDR3 residues: CASSEFRGPSGNTIYF. The CDR3 DNA follows: TGTGCCAGCAGTGAATTTAGGGGGCCCTCTGGAAACACCATATATTTT.

This clone was counted a few times. For the CDR3, the DNA is TGTGCTAGTGGTTTGTTCTCTAGCGGGGGGCGTGAGACCCAGTACTTC. It encodes CASGLFSSGGRETQYF. This chain joins TRBV12-5 and TRBJ2-5, with 11 bases identical to TRBD2. With 2 bases clipped from V and 5 bases from J, the junction kept 7 bases outside the gene matches. CDR3 size: 16 residues. Germline V gene data show CDR1 as LGHNT and CDR2 as FRNRAP.

V is TRBV12-5 and J is TRBJ1-3; D is uncertain. V was cut by 5 bases and J by 0 bases, with 8 bases left in between. This CDR3 contains 14 residues. Per the germline V gene, CDR1 is LGHNT and CDR2 is FRNRAP. The CDR3 DNA is TGTGCTAGTGGTCTGGGTAACTCTGGAAACACCATATATTTT. As protein: CASGLGNSGNTIYF. Based on the CDR3 plus reference TRBV12-5 and TRBJ1-3, the full variable domain is DARVTQTPRHKVTEMGQEVTMRCQPILGHNTVFWYRQTMMQGLELLAYFRNRAPLDDSGMPKDRFSAEMPDATLATLKIQPSEPRDSAVYFCASGLGNSGNTIYFGEGSWLTVV.

The rearrangement links TRBV2 to TRBJ2-5; 9 nucleotides agree with TRBD2. The junction had 8 bases not matched to a gene; V was cut back by 10 bases and J by 2 bases. The germline V gene encodes CDR1 SNHLY and CDR2 FYNNEI. The CDR3 loop spans 14 amino acids. The DNA of the CDR3 is TGTGCCACCAGGGGTCTAGCGGGGCAAGAGACCCAGTACTTC. Encoded protein: CATRGLAGQETQYF.

This chain uses TRBV7-3 with TRBJ2-7; 7 positions agree with TRBD2. The ends lost 2 bases at V and 2 bases at J; junction bases unmatched: 3. The CDR3 consists of 14 residues. The germline V gene has CDR1 SGHTA and CDR2 FQGTGA. The CDR3 loop reads CASSLQSGTYEQYF. Written as DNA, the CDR3 is TGTGCCAGCAGCTTACAGAGCGGGACCTACGAGCAGTACTTC.

The chain employs TRBV2 and TRBJ2-5; TRBD2 agrees at 11 bases. The CDR3 extends over 17 amino acids. V was pared by 3 bases and J by 1 base, with 7 bases of the junction left unmatched. Germline V lookup: CDR1 SNHLY, CDR2 FYNNEI. The CDR3 loop is CASSDGRGLAGQETQYF. The CDR3 coding sequence is TGTGCCAGCAGTGACGGGAGAGGACTAGCGGGCCAAGAGACCCAGTACTTC.